This record looks at one T cell receptor (beta chain) sequence and its context. Its matching antigen is unknown. Sequenced by immunoSEQ multiplex PCR; TCRdb stores in-frame clones only, minus some. The sample lists about 100,000 clones; around 90% were seen once. The CDR3 is 13 amino acids. CDR1 and CDR2 (germline): GTSNPN, SVGIG (reference sequence). Trimming took off 3 bases at V and 5 bases at J, with 13 bases between the two ends. This sample is part of a study of OX40 agonist ivuxolimab in advanced cancers. Study conclusions and caveats: Researchers report that CD8+ T cells had, on average, more expanded clones than CD4+.

The sample here was CD4+ or CD8+ T cells sorted from blood, taken in a trial of the OX40 agonist ivuxolimab. This chain links TRBV30 with TRBJ2-5; no reliable D call. The receptor comes from an adult with an advanced solid tumor such as melanoma, head and neck, liver or kidney cancer. CDR3 in DNA: TGTGCCTGGAGAGAAAGGTCCAAGGAGACCCAGTACTTC. Amino acid sequence: CAWRERSKETQYF.